These 28 T cell receptor beta chains were all obtained from the same sample, sequenced in a study of spatial heterogeneity in lung cancer. Stated time point: sample taken at primary tumor resection. TCRdb re-called the 5' RACE reads with MiXCR, one entry per CDR3 protein. The sample has about 38,000 distinct CDR3 sequences, around 7.5% seen once; the top ten hold roughly 28%. This sample comprised PBMCs, obtained at surgery. These receptors originate from a male donor with early-stage non-small cell lung cancer.

There are many counts of this clonotype. Germline and junction disagree at one end, which may indicate a read error. The chain combines TRBV6-5 with TRBJ1-1, with 8 bases matching TRBD1. The germline gives CDR1 MNHEY, CDR2 SVGAGI. CDR3 length equals 12 residues. The CDR3 region is CASSYRGFESFF. In DNA form, the CDR3 reads TGTGCCAGCAGCTACAGGGGGTTTGAATCTTTCTTT.

This clonotype has just a few counts. Written as DNA, the CDR3 is TGTGCCAGTAGTACCCGGGACGGAGCATCTGAGCAGTTCTTC. It specifies CASSTRDGASEQFF. The rearrangement joins TRBV19 to TRBJ2-1, with D perhaps TRBD1 or TRBD2 (5 bases each). Trimming took 4 bases from V and 9 from J, leaving 16 bases between them. CDR3 length: 14 amino acids. Germline assignment: CDR1 LNHDA and CDR2 SQIVND (reference sequence). The full variable domain, in which reference TRBV19 and TRBJ2-1 provide the parts outside the CDR3, is DGGITQSPKYLFRKEGQNVTLSCEQNLNHDAMYWYRQDPGQGLRLIYYSQIVNDFQKGDIAEGYSVSREKKESFPLTVTSAQKNPTAFYLCASSTRDGASEQFFGPGTRLTVL.

This clonotype was seen at least ten times. The J gene is TRBJ2-7, the V gene TRBV23-1; perhaps TRBD1 as D (6 bases). TRBV23-1 is an ORF; its function is uncertain. V was cut by 10 bases and J by 1 base, with 26 bases left in between. The CDR3 extends over 17 amino acids. CDR3 in amino acids: CATSGGAGDRVSYEQYV. In DNA form, the CDR3 reads TGCGCCACCTCTGGGGGCGCAGGCGATAGGGTATCCTACGAGCAGTACGTC.

V and J are TRBV7-3 and TRBJ2-2; D possibly corresponds to TRBD1 (5 bases). Germline lookup yields CDR1 SGHTA and CDR2 FQGTGA. The CDR3 is 13 residues long. V dropped 5 bases and J dropped 5 bases, with 9 bases sitting between them. The CDR3 sequence: CASSPRQTGELFF. In DNA form, the CDR3 reads TGTGCCAGCAGCCCAAGACAGACCGGGGAGCTGTTTTTT.

This clonotype was found many times. The chain couples TRBV3-1 to TRBJ1-1, with D unclear. CDR1 and CDR2 (germline): LGHDT, YNNKEL (reference sequence). The V gene lost 4 bases and the J gene lost 3 bases, with 12 bases spanning the gap. The CDR3 consists of 14 residues. The CDR3 DNA follows: TGTGCCAGCAGCCGAGACTTGGACGACACTGAAGCTTTCTTT. Protein product: CASSRDLDDTEAFF.

This clonotype was detected many times. The rearrangement joins TRBV7-2 to TRBJ1-5; no firm D call. With 6 bases removed from V and 0 bases from J, the gap between germline ends came to 15 bases. The germline V gene encodes CDR1 SGHTA and CDR2 FQGNSA. CDR3 length: 16 residues. This chain's CDR3 is CASSSHGRVSNQPQHF. The CDR3 coding sequence is TGTGCCAGCAGTTCACACGGCCGGGTTAGCAATCAGCCCCAGCATTTT.

This chain links TRBV5-6 with TRBJ2-2; perhaps TRBD1 as D (5 bases). The CDR3 totals 13 residues. V was pared by 5 bases and J by 4 bases, with 9 bases between. Germline V gene data show CDR1 as SGHDT and CDR2 as YYEEEE. Written as DNA, the CDR3 is TGTGCCAGCAGTTACAGGTTCACCGGGGAGCTGTTTTTT. Translation gives CASSYRFTGELFF.

This clonotype was seen repeatedly, ten times or more. This chain connects TRBV4-3 to TRBJ2-7; 15 nucleotides align to TRBD2. Germline V gives CDR1 LGHNA, CDR2 YSLEER. CDR3 size: 16 residues. Trimming removed 4 bases from V and 7 bases from J; junction bases left unmatched: 8. For the CDR3, the DNA is TGCGCCAGCAGCCGCAATGGGACTAGCGGGAGGCCTGAGCAGTACGTC. Translation gives CASSRNGTSGRPEQYV.

Points on this clonotype: A much larger clone is a single base away; this may be a read error. Because it lacks the conserved phenylalanine or tryptophan at the end, this CDR3 is likely a read error. This chain uses TRBV20-1 with TRBJ1-5, with 7 nucleotides matching TRBD1. From germline, CDR1 is DFQATT and CDR2 SNEGSKA (reference sequence). J was trimmed by 4 bases and V by 4 bases; bases with no gene match: 4. This CDR3 has 13 residues. CDR3 bases: TGCAGTGCTACAAAACAGGGGAATCAGCCCCAGCATTAT. Translation gives CSATKQGNQPQHY.

Here the CDR3 reads CAWSPISGGSKAFF. The CDR3 DNA is TGTGCCTGGAGTCCTATCTCAGGGGGTTCCAAAGCTTTCTTT. V usage is TRBV30 and J usage is TRBJ1-1; the match to TRBD1 covers 7 bases. Germline CDR1 reads GTSNPN; CDR2 reads SVGIG (reference sequence). The junction had 12 bases not matched to a gene; V was cut back by 2 bases and J by 9 bases. The CDR3 contains 14 residues.

This clonotype was observed many times. This chain connects TRBV20-1 to TRBJ2-4, with 8 bases that match TRBD2. Germline CDR1 is DFQATT and CDR2 is SNEGSKA (reference sequence). The CDR3 length is 14 residues. Trimming at V came to 6 bases and at J to 3 bases, leaving 7 bases not matched to a gene. CDR3 coding DNA: TGCAGTGCCCCAACTAGCGGAGTCAAAAACATTCAGTACTTC. Translation: CSAPTSGVKNIQYF.

The rearrangement joins TRBV7-2 to TRBJ2-3, with 8 bases fitting TRBD1. J gave up 6 bases and V 4 bases, and 3 bases lay outside the gene matches. The CDR3 spans 13 residues. Germline CDR1 is SGHTA and CDR2 is FQGNSA. Here the CDR3 DNA reads TGTGCCAGCAGCTCCCGGGACAGGGATACGCAGTATTTT. Translating gives CASSSRDRDTQYF.

The sample holds a few counts of this clonotype. V gene TRBV12-5 combines with J gene TRBJ1-1; maybe TRBD1 (5 bases). The CDR3 consists of 16 residues. The V gene lost 0 bases and the J gene lost 11 bases, with 22 bases spanning the gap. Germline V gene lookup returns CDR1 LGHNT and CDR2 FRNRAP. The CDR3 DNA follows: TGTGCTAGTGGTTTGGTCCGGGACCCAGGACCCTTTCGGGCTTTCTTT. Its translation is CASGLVRDPGPFRAFF.

The J gene is TRBJ2-3, the V gene TRBV18; D call uncertain. This CDR3 is built from 16 residues. Germline V gives CDR1 KGHSH, CDR2 LQKENI. V was shortened by 0 bases and J by 0 bases, with 10 bases between the two germline ends. The CDR3 region is CASSPPSRPSTDTQYF. CDR3 DNA: TGTGCCAGCTCACCACCAAGCAGACCTAGCACAGATACGCAGTATTTT.

This clonotype was detected a few times. The J gene is TRBJ2-2, the V gene TRBV12-3 or TRBV12-4, with 10 bases aligning to TRBD2. Trimming cost V 2 bases and J 6 bases; bases outside gene matches: 6. The CDR3 contains 16 residues. The CDR3, as DNA: TGTGCCAGCAGTTTATCGCTAGCGGGAGAGGCCGGGGAGCTGTTTTTT. Amino acids: CASSLSLAGEAGELFF.

This clonotype came up many times. The CDR3 sequence is CATYLQEDEQYV. The DNA of the CDR3 is TGTGCCACATACCTCCAGGAGGACGAGCAGTACGTC. V is TRBV14 and J is TRBJ2-7; D is perhaps TRBD2 (5 bases). The V and J ends lost 10 bases and 5 bases respectively, with 15 bases between them. The CDR3 has 12 residues. The germline gives CDR1 SGHDN, CDR2 FVKESK.

This clonotype was seen ten or more times. CDR3 protein: CASSPGPPSYEQYF. The CDR3 nucleotides are TGCGCCAGCAGCCCCGGACCGCCCTCCTACGAGCAGTACTTC. This sequence joins TRBV5-1 and TRBJ2-7; D is ambiguous. The CDR3 sequence is 14 residues long. The V end was cut by 4 bases, the J end by 0 bases, with 11 bases between. Germline CDR1 reads SGHRS; CDR2 reads YFSETQ.

This clonotype was recorded at least ten times. J is TRBJ1-2 and V is TRBV6-2 or TRBV6-3, with D maybe TRBD1 (6 bases). Trimming cost V 7 bases and J 5 bases, with 14 bases left between them. Germline CDR1 MNHEY, CDR2 SVGEGT. The CDR3 consists of 13 residues. The CDR3 region is CASNSGQSYGYTF. The CDR3 bases are TGTGCCAGCAACTCCGGACAGAGTTATGGCTACACCTTC.

This clonotype was found many times. V and J are TRBV5-1 and TRBJ2-3, with TRBD2 matching 15 bases. This CDR3 is built from 17 residues. V was clipped by 3 bases and J by 1 base; unmatched bases: 3. Looked up from germline, CDR1 is SGHRS and CDR2 is YFSETQ. The CDR3 sequence: CASSSGLAGGRTDTQYF. The CDR3 DNA reads as TGCGCCAGCAGCTCGGGACTAGCGGGAGGTCGCACAGATACGCAGTATTTT.

This clonotype was counted at least ten times. CDR3 loop: CASSPRTGHYEQYF. CDR3 in DNA: TGTGCCAGCAGCCCCCGGACAGGCCACTACGAGCAGTACTTC. This chain connects TRBV7-9 to TRBJ2-7, with 7 bases aligning to TRBD1. The CDR3 sequence is 14 residues long. The V segment lost 5 bases and the J segment 3 bases; nucleotides outside the gene matches: 7. Looked up from germline, CDR1 is SEHNR and CDR2 is FQNEAQ (reference sequence). The whole variable domain, filled in from reference TRBV7-9 and TRBJ2-7, reads DTGVSQNPRHKITKRGQNVTFRCDPISEHNRLYWYRQTLGQGPEFLTYFQNEAQLEKSRLLSDRFSAERPKGSFSTLEIQRTEQGDSAMYLCASSPRTGHYEQYFGPGTRLTVT.

Many counts were recorded for this clonotype. The rearrangement joins TRBV20-1 to TRBJ2-1, with TRBD2 matching over 10 bases. The CDR3 is 14 residues long. Germline-derived CDR1 and CDR2 are DFQATT and SNEGSKA (reference sequence). Trimming removed 3 bases from V and 6 bases from J; junction bases left unmatched: 5. CDR3 in amino acids: CSARGGLAFNEQFF. Written as DNA, the CDR3 is TGCAGTGCTAGGGGGGGACTAGCGTTCAATGAGCAGTTCTTC.

This clonotype occurred many times. The CDR3 protein is CASSFYTSTDTQYF. CDR3 in DNA: TGTGCCAGCAGTTTTTACACTAGCACAGATACGCAGTATTTT. This chain joins TRBV12-3 or TRBV12-4 and TRBJ2-3; no definite D call. The CDR3 is 14 amino acids. Trimming took 3 bases from V and 0 from J, leaving 7 bases between them.

Many counts were recorded for this clonotype. The rearrangement joins TRBV29-1 to TRBJ2-2, with TRBD1 identical over 7 bases. V shed 8 bases, J shed 6 bases, and the junction held 6 bases outside the gene matches. This CDR3 is 12 amino acids long. CDR1 and CDR2 from the germline V gene are SQVTM and ANQGSEA. The CDR3 nucleotides are TGCAGCATAGGGGACAGCTCCGGGGAGCTGTTTTTT. This sequence encodes CSIGDSSGELFF.

The chain employs TRBV7-2 and TRBJ2-5, with 7 bases lining up with TRBD1. The CDR3 sequence is 15 residues long. Germline values: CDR1 SGHTA, CDR2 FQGNSA. The trim removed 4 bases at V and 4 bases at J, leaving 9 bases unmatched. The CDR3 DNA reads as TGTGCCAGCAGCTCAGAGACAGGGCGAGGAGAGACCCAGTACTTC. Translated: CASSSETGRGETQYF.

The chain uses TRBV20-1 and TRBJ1-3, with 8 bases matching TRBD1. From germline, CDR1 is DFQATT and CDR2 SNEGSKA (reference sequence). Trimming took 6 bases from V and 4 from J; bases not matched to a gene: 8. The CDR3 is 14 amino acids. This chain's CDR3 is CSAPDRVVGNTIYF. The DNA of the CDR3 is TGCAGTGCGCCGGACAGGGTGGTGGGAAACACCATATATTTT.

This clonotype was counted a few times. This may stem from a read error, because a much larger clone lies one nucleotide away. This CDR3 reads CASSCIGGNEQFF. Here the CDR3 DNA reads TGTGCCAGCAGTTGCATAGGAGGCAATGAGCAGTTCTTC. The chain combines TRBV6-6 with TRBJ2-1; tentative D call: TRBD2 (5 bases). CDR3 length: 13 residues. The V and J ends lost 4 bases and 6 bases respectively, with 10 bases between them. Germline loops: CDR1 MNHNY, CDR2 SVGAGI (reference sequence).

In this sample, this clonotype turned up many times. The chain is built from TRBV20-1 and TRBJ2-1, with 10 bases aligning to TRBD2. V gave up 3 bases and J gave up 6 bases; unmatched junction bases: 5. CDR1 and CDR2 (germline): DFQATT, SNEGSKA (reference sequence). The CDR3 totals 14 residues. The CDR3 region is CSASLAGAPNEQFF. The CDR3 DNA reads as TGCAGTGCTAGCCTAGCGGGGGCCCCCAATGAGCAGTTCTTC.

This clonotype has ten or more counts. This rearrangement joins TRBV28 to TRBJ2-5; tentative D call: TRBD2 (5 bases). Trimming removed 2 bases from V and 2 bases from J, with 12 bases in between. The CDR3 extends over 15 amino acids. Per the germline V gene, CDR1 is MDHEN and CDR2 is SYDVKM. CDR3 nucleotides: TGTGCCAGCAGTTTAGTGAGCGGCAATCAAGAGACCCAGTACTTC. Protein product: CASSLVSGNQETQYF.